The entry below describes one TCR beta chain. This entry is derived from a study of T cells after yellow fever vaccination. This CDR3 is 17 amino acids long. V was clipped by 3 bases and J by 2 bases, with 19 bases between them. Germline lookup yields CDR1 SGDLS and CDR2 YYNGEE. TCRdb reprocessed the 5' RACE reads via MiXCR and lists one record per CDR3 protein. The profile shows a few hundred thousand distinct CDR3 sequences, 4% of them singletons. Here the sequenced sample was PBMCs, taken 5 days after the yellow fever booster vaccination. The J gene is TRBJ2-3, the V gene TRBV9; D could derive from TRBD1 or TRBD2 (5 bases each). This clonotype was sampled from a man aged 18 to 29 who received the YFV17D yellow fever vaccine. The CDR3: CASSGTRFGDATDTQYF. The CDR3 DNA follows: TGTGCCAGCAGCGGGACCCGGTTCGGGGACGCCACAGATACGCAGTATTTT. The variable domain in full, completed from reference TRBV9 and TRBJ2-3, reads DSGVTQTPKHLITATGQRVTLRCSPRSGDLSVYWYQQSLDQGLQFLIQYYNGEERAKGNILERFSAQQFPDLHSELNLSSLELGDSALYFCASSGTRFGDATDTQYFGPGTRLTVL.